Here is one TCR beta chain with its context. Its specificity is unknown. The CD4+ fraction was divided into a CD45RA+ naive subset and a CD45RA-negative memory subset. These data are taken from a study of shared clonotypes between healthy human individuals. This table comes from immunoSEQ multiplex PCR, and its TCRdb copy is limited to in-frame clones, with some not included. In the table there are over a million clones, approximately 80% of which are singletons. The CDR3 runs to 21 residues. Trimming cost V 3 bases and J 5 bases; bases outside gene matches: 21. CDR1 MGHRA and CDR2 YSYEKL come from the germline V gene. Overall study results and limits: Genetic and exposure-history diversity was limited by the few donors. Some naive CD4 clonotypes, roughly 5%, turned up in common across a handful of donors.

The genes are TRBV4-1 and TRBJ2-5, with 13 bases lining up with TRBD2. The clonotype comes from a young man in good health. Some clones in this sample may be carry-over from other donors' samples. Sequencing was carried out using memory CD4+ T cells from PBMCs. Subset reported: CD45RA-negative fraction. The DNA of the CDR3 is TGCGCCAGCAGCCATCCCCGCGCCGGACTAGCGGGAGCCCTGGGCCAGGAGACCCAGTACTTC. This translates into CASSHPRAGLAGALGQETQYF.